The clone carrying this T cell receptor (beta chain) has just a few counts. Germline and junction disagree at one end, which may indicate a read error. The source of the sample is a study of cytomegalovirus exposure and HLA in healthy donors. This CDR3 spans 15 amino acids. Germline V lookup: CDR1 SGHTS, CDR2 YDEGEE. The primer mix had 60 Vbeta and 13 Jbeta primers. Assay used: immunoSEQ multiplex PCR; TCRdb lists only in-frame clones, some missing. Here the sample spans about 130,000 clones, about 10% being singletons. The sample comprised PBMCs. The sequence was obtained from a woman in her late teens or twenties in good health and CMV-seropositive. V is TRBV5-8 and J is TRBJ2-5; tentatively, D is TRBD2 (5 bases). In DNA, the CDR3 is TGTGCCAGCAGCTTACCTGGGAGAAGTTGGGAGAACCAGTACTTC. Its translation is CASSLPGRSWENQYF.